The 28 T cell receptor beta chains listed next were all sequenced from one sample in a study of blood T cells in healthy people across ages. PCR was performed a second time for about 6 to 12 cycles using a sample-barcoded 5' primer and a J-beta primer mix. TCRdb processed the 5' RACE reads anew with MiXCR; each CDR3 protein has one entry. The sample has hundreds of thousands of distinct CDR3 sequences, approximately 25% seen once. Another study also made use of these data, one on T cells of mothers and their children.

The specimen was blood. The source of these receptors is a boy younger than 18 in good health.

This clonotype was found a few times. The rearrangement links TRBV5-1 to TRBJ2-1; TRBD2 agrees at 9 bases. Germline loops: CDR1 SGHRS, CDR2 YFSETQ. V was pared by 4 bases and J by 5 bases, with 22 bases of the junction left unmatched. CDR3 length: 20 residues. CDR3 loop: CASSLTYGAGGRLGNNEQFF. CDR3 nucleotide sequence: TGCGCCAGCAGCCTAACGTACGGCGCGGGGGGGCGGCTTGGGAACAATGAGCAGTTCTTC.

This chain links TRBV28 with TRBJ1-1, with D possibly being TRBD1 (5 bases). CDR3 length equals 13 residues. V shed 3 bases and J shed 7 bases, with 12 bases lying between them. Germline assignment: CDR1 MDHEN and CDR2 SYDVKM. This CDR3 is CASSLRGTSEAFF. In DNA, the CDR3 is TGTGCCAGCAGTTTGAGAGGGACCAGTGAAGCTTTCTTT.

In this sample, this clonotype turned up a few times. The chain is built from TRBV11-2 and TRBJ2-6; TRBD1 might be the D (5 bases). The CDR3 loop spans 21 amino acids. CDR1 and CDR2 from the germline V gene are SGHAT and FQNNGV. Trimming left V 4 bases short and J 16 bases short, with 41 bases between. CDR3 sequence reads: CASSSRRIGASHENGANALTF. CDR3 coding DNA: TGTGCCAGCAGCTCCCGAAGGATAGGGGCATCCCATGAGAATGGGGCCAACGCTCTGACTTTC.

The chain employs TRBV4-3 and TRBJ2-5, with D unclear. The germline V gene has CDR1 LGHNA and CDR2 YSLEER. The germline V and J ends were trimmed by 4 bases and 2 bases, with 11 bases remaining between them. The CDR3 totals 14 residues. The CDR3 DNA sequence: TGCGCCAGCAGCCGCATAGGGTCGCAAGAGACCCAGTACTTC. Translated, it gives CASSRIGSQETQYF.

This clonotype has more than one count but fewer than ten. CDR3 in DNA: TGTGCCAGCAGTTACTCCCCTCCTCAAGGGAAGAGCTCCTACGAGCAGTACTTC. It specifies CASSYSPPQGKSSYEQYF. This chain uses TRBV6-2 or TRBV6-3 with TRBJ2-7, with D hard to call. Germline V gene lookup returns CDR1 MNHEY and CDR2 SVGEGT. The V and J ends lost 0 bases and 0 bases respectively, with 18 bases between them. The CDR3 contains 18 residues.

Of note for this clonotype: Sequence at one end of the junction differs from germline and may be a read error. The CDR3: CACSQDELGSGEQYF. CDR3 in DNA: TGCGCCTGCAGCCAAGATGAGCTTGGTTCGGGGGAGCAGTACTTC. The chain uses TRBV4-3 and TRBJ2-5; tentatively, D is TRBD2 (6 bases). This CDR3 is built from 15 residues. Germline V gives CDR1 LGHNA, CDR2 YSLEER.

This rearrangement joins TRBV7-9 to TRBJ1-3; 7 nucleotides agree with TRBD1. V was pared by 5 bases and J by 4 bases, with 5 bases of the junction left unmatched. In germline, CDR1 is SEHNR, CDR2 FQNEAQ (reference sequence). The CDR3 totals 14 residues. The CDR3: CASSLGQVGNTIYF. For the CDR3, the DNA is TGTGCCAGCAGCCTAGGACAGGTCGGAAACACCATATATTTT.

This clonotype appeared a few times. The J gene is TRBJ1-2, the V gene TRBV24-1; D is undetermined. There are 14 residues in the CDR3. V lost 0 bases and J 10 bases, leaving 14 bases between the germline ends. The germline V gene has CDR1 KGHDR and CDR2 SFDVKD. CDR3 DNA sequence: TGTGCCACCAGTGATTTGACCGAACCTTACTACTACACCTTC. It encodes CATSDLTEPYYYTF.

The V gene is TRBV20-1, the J gene TRBJ1-2, with 7 bases aligning to TRBD1. CDR1 and CDR2 (germline): DFQATT, SNEGSKA (reference sequence). J was trimmed by 5 bases and V by 4 bases; bases with no gene match: 4. The CDR3 loop spans 12 amino acids. The CDR3 protein is CSATPGGYGYTF. The DNA for the CDR3 is TGCAGTGCTACCCCAGGGGGGTATGGCTACACCTTC.

This clonotype was counted only a few times. The V and J genes are TRBV6-6 and TRBJ2-5; 7 nucleotides agree with TRBD2. The V gene's germline CDR1 is MNHNY and CDR2 SVGAGI (reference sequence). Unmatched junction bases numbered 4, after V lost 2 bases and J lost 1 base. The CDR3 sequence is 15 residues long. The CDR3 here is CASSYGRVGQETQYF. DNA of the CDR3: TGTGCCAGCAGTTACGGGAGGGTTGGCCAAGAGACCCAGTACTTC.

This clonotype was detected only a few times. The chain joins TRBV6-5 to TRBJ2-5; 7 nucleotides agree with TRBD1. The DNA end favors TRBJ2-1, so the J call may be wrong. From germline, CDR1 is MNHEY and CDR2 SVGAGI. The CDR3 covers 15 residues. The CDR3 DNA sequence: TGTGCCAGCAGTCCACTTAGGGGGCTCGGGGATGAGCAGTTCTTC. Translating gives CASSPLRGLGDEQFF.

The chain has TRBV27 and TRBJ2-7, with TRBD1 matching over 10 bases. The V gene's germline CDR1 is MNHEY and CDR2 SMNVEV (reference sequence). The CDR3 spans 14 residues. The V and J ends lost 6 bases and 5 bases, in that order; junction bases with no gene match: 7. The DNA of the CDR3 is TGTGCCAGCAGCTTGAGACAGGGGGCTGACGAGCAGTACTTC. Amino acids: CASSLRQGADEQYF.

This clonotype turned up a few times. The CDR3: CATSRGVVGGTDTQYF. The DNA for the CDR3 is TGTGCCACCAGCAGGGGGGTCGTAGGGGGCACAGATACGCAGTATTTT. The V and J genes are TRBV15 and TRBJ2-3; D assignment may be TRBD1 or TRBD2 (5 bases each). Germline lookup yields CDR1 LNHNV and CDR2 YYDKDF (reference sequence). The V gene lost 3 bases and the J gene lost 1 base, with 14 bases spanning the gap. The CDR3 is made up of 16 amino acids.

This clonotype came up a few times. The gene calls are TRBV6-2 or TRBV6-3 and TRBJ2-5; 9 nucleotides line up with TRBD2. After removal of 0 bases from V and 1 base from J, the junction contained 3 bases not matched to a gene. Germline lookup yields CDR1 MNHEY and CDR2 SVGEGT. The CDR3 totals 16 residues. The CDR3 DNA sequence: TGTGCCAGCAGTTACTCAGCGGGGGGCTTCCAAGAGACCCAGTACTTC. It encodes CASSYSAGGFQETQYF.

This clonotype turned up a few times. The chain joins TRBV7-2 to TRBJ2-5; 9 nucleotides line up with TRBD2. Gene TRBJ2-7 matches the end of the DNA better, so the J call may be wrong. The CDR3 sequence is 15 residues long. In germline, CDR1 is SGHTA, CDR2 FQGNSA. CDR3 in amino acids: CASSLDLAGFNEQYF. DNA of the CDR3: TGTGCCAGCAGCTTGGATCTAGCGGGGTTTAACGAGCAGTACTTC.

This clonotype turned up a few times. The chain combines TRBV20-1 with TRBJ1-5, with D uncertain. Trimming took off 4 bases at V and 3 bases at J, with 10 bases between the two ends. The CDR3 spans 13 residues. Germline CDR1 DFQATT, CDR2 SNEGSKA (reference sequence). The CDR3 DNA follows: TGCAGTGCTATTCGCCAACCCAATCAGCCCCAGCATTTT. Protein sequence: CSAIRQPNQPQHF.

This rearrangement joins TRBV29-1 to TRBJ2-7; TRBD1 might be the D (6 bases). The germline V and J ends were trimmed by 7 bases and 1 base, with 17 bases remaining between them. CDR1 and CDR2 from the germline V gene are SQVTM and ANQGSEA. The length of the CDR3 is 14 residues. The CDR3 sequence is CSALLDRTSYEQYF. As DNA, the CDR3 is TGCAGCGCTCTACTAGACAGGACATCCTACGAGCAGTACTTC.

The V gene is TRBV7-2, the J gene TRBJ2-5, with D possibly being TRBD1 (6 bases). The end of the DNA fits TRBJ2-7 better, so the J call may be wrong. CDR3 length equals 13 residues. Germline V gene sequence: CDR1 SGHTA, CDR2 FQGNSA. CDR3 DNA: TGTGCCAGCAGCTTCTACAGGGCCTACGAGCAGTACTTC. Its protein product is CASSFYRAYEQYF.

This clonotype showed up just a few times. The chain carries TRBV7-2 and TRBJ1-4; 7 bases agree with TRBD1. The V gene end was trimmed by 4 bases and the J gene end by 17 bases; junction bases not matched to a gene: 10. Germline-derived CDR1 and CDR2 are SGHTA and FQGNSA. CDR3 length: 12 amino acids. For the CDR3, the DNA is TGTGCCAGCAGCTCACAGGGGTCTCGGCCCTTTTTT. This gives the protein CASSSQGSRPFF.

The CDR3 loop reads CSASSDYNEQFF. The CDR3 DNA sequence: TGCAGTGCTAGCTCCGACTACAATGAGCAGTTCTTC. This rearrangement joins TRBV20-1 to TRBJ2-1; D is uncertain. Germline CDR1 reads DFQATT; CDR2 reads SNEGSKA (reference sequence). This CDR3 is 12 amino acids long. The V gene lost 3 bases and the J gene lost 3 bases, with 6 bases spanning the gap.

The chain joins TRBV4-2 to TRBJ2-3; D possibly corresponds to TRBD2 (5 bases). V was cut by 4 bases and J by 5 bases, with 13 bases left in between. Per germline, CDR1 LGHNA and CDR2 YNFKEQ. CDR3 length: 14 amino acids. The chain's CDR3 is CASSPINGKDTQYF. The CDR3 bases are TGTGCCAGCAGCCCAATCAACGGGAAAGATACGCAGTATTTT.

The CDR3 DNA reads as TGTGCCAGCAGTCCGTATTCGAACACTGAAGCTTTCTTT. Its protein product is CASSPYSNTEAFF. This chain connects TRBV7-9 to TRBJ1-1; D gene uncertain. The CDR3 sequence is 13 residues long. V was pared by 6 bases and J by 1 base, with 9 bases between. In germline, CDR1 is SEHNR, CDR2 FQNEAQ (reference sequence).

This clonotype was picked up a small number of times. This rearrangement joins TRBV12-3 or TRBV12-4 to TRBJ2-7, with 12 positions matching TRBD1. The CDR3 totals 16 residues. After removal of 4 bases from V and 4 bases from J, the junction contained 8 bases not matched to a gene. The CDR3 nucleotides read TGTGCCAGCAGTTCGAGGGACAGGGGGCTTCGTTACGAGCAGTACTTC. The encoded protein is CASSSRDRGLRYEQYF.

This clonotype was found a few times. The chain couples TRBV29-1 to TRBJ2-2, with 9 bases lining up with TRBD1. The V gene's germline CDR1 is SQVTM and CDR2 ANQGSEA. Trimming cost V 4 bases and J 7 bases; bases outside gene matches: 4. The CDR3 has 13 amino acids. The CDR3 loop reads CSVVQGAGGELFF. The CDR3 nucleotides read TGCAGCGTTGTACAGGGGGCGGGCGGGGAGCTGTTTTTT.

This clonotype was recorded a few times. V is TRBV5-6 and J is TRBJ1-6; maybe TRBD1 (5 bases). CDR1 and CDR2 (germline): SGHDT, YYEEEE. With 0 bases removed from V and 9 bases from J, the gap between germline ends came to 13 bases. The CDR3 has 15 amino acids. CDR3: CASSLEARVTSPLHF. The DNA for the CDR3 is TGTGCCAGCAGCTTGGAGGCCAGGGTTACTTCACCCCTCCACTTT.

This clonotype was seen a handful of times. The chain carries TRBV7-3 and TRBJ2-3; 8 bases fit TRBD2. This CDR3 is built from 16 residues. The V gene end was trimmed by 6 bases and the J gene end by 2 bases; junction bases not matched to a gene: 10. Germline CDR1 and CDR2: SGHTA and FQGTGA. The CDR3 loop is CASRRGLDDSTDTQYF. The CDR3 coding sequence is TGTGCCAGCAGAAGGGGACTAGACGATTCCACAGATACGCAGTATTTT.

V and J are TRBV12-3 or TRBV12-4 and TRBJ2-1; maybe TRBD2 (6 bases). The J call may not be correct, given that the DNA end is closer to TRBJ2-5. CDR3 length: 15 residues. This CDR3 is CASSGRGSLGETQYF. The CDR3 DNA is TGTGCCAGCAGTGGCCGGGGGTCGCTCGGGGAGACCCAGTACTTC.

The chain carries TRBV7-9 and TRBJ2-7, with D unresolved. The germline CDR1 and CDR2 sequences are SEHNR and FQNEAQ (reference sequence). Trimming took 0 bases from V and 2 from J, leaving 11 bases between them. The CDR3 has 15 residues. The CDR3 DNA reads as TGTGCCAGCAGCTTAGCGCCGGCTAACACCTACGAGCAGTACTTC. Its translation: CASSLAPANTYEQYF.